The 30 T cell receptor beta chains in this list originate from one sample, sequenced in a study of blood T cell repertoires in COVID-19. Repertoires were generated with immunoSEQ multiplex PCR, while TCRdb's copy carries only in-frame clones and drops some. The sample holds around 100,000 clones, 75% to 90% seen once. Input material: peripheral blood. These receptor sequences come from an elderly man with acute or convalescent COVID-19.

V is TRBV29-1 and J is TRBJ1-5, with a weak D call TRBD1 (6 bases). CDR1 is SQVTM, CDR2 ANQGSEA, per germline. The CDR3 runs 13 residues. V was clipped by 4 bases and J by 5 bases, with 12 bases between them. The CDR3 sequence is CSVAWGHDQPQHF. As DNA, the CDR3 is TGCAGCGTTGCCTGGGGGCACGATCAGCCCCAGCATTTT.

Regarding this clone: Relative to the germline gene, one junction end is altered; a read error may explain this. V and J are TRBV7-8 and TRBJ1-2; TRBD1 aligns across 10 bases. The germline V gene has CDR1 SGHVS and CDR2 FQNEAQ. The CDR3 loop spans 14 amino acids. This chain's CDR3 is CASSLGQGGYGYTF. For the CDR3, the DNA is TGTGCCAGCAGTTTAGGACAGGGGGGTTATGGCTACACCTTC. Complete variable domain (other parts from reference TRBV7-8 and TRBJ1-2): GAGVSQSPRYKVAKRGQDVALRCDPISGHVSLFWYQQALGQGPEFLTYFQNEAQLDKSGLPSDRFFAERPEGSVSTLKIQRTQQEDSAVYLCASSLGQGGYGYTFGSGTRLTVV.

In DNA, the CDR3 is TGTGCCAGCAGTTTACCGACAGGAACAGATACGCAGTATTTT. Its protein is CASSLPTGTDTQYF. The rearrangement uses TRBV28 and TRBJ2-3; possibly TRBD1 for D (6 bases). The germline CDR1 and CDR2 sequences are MDHEN and SYDVKM. Trimming stripped 2 bases from V and 3 bases from J, with 9 bases between. This CDR3 contains 14 residues.

The chain carries TRBV5-1 and TRBJ2-2; 9 positions agree with TRBD2. The V and J ends lost 1 base and 4 bases, in that order; junction bases with no gene match: 5. Per the germline V gene, CDR1 is SGHRS and CDR2 is YFSETQ. The CDR3 totals 16 residues. The CDR3 here is CASSLRLAGITGELFF. For the CDR3, the DNA is TGCGCCAGCAGCTTGAGGCTAGCGGGAATCACCGGGGAGCTGTTTTTT.

The V and J genes are TRBV7-2 and TRBJ2-1, with TRBD2 matching over 12 bases. Germline CDR1 is SGHTA and CDR2 is FQGNSA. This CDR3 is 16 amino acids long. Germline trimming cut 5 bases from V and 6 bases from J; bases unmatched to any gene: 8. Here the CDR3 reads CASSPLAGGWVNEQFF. The CDR3 DNA reads TGTGCCAGCAGCCCACTAGCGGGAGGTTGGGTCAATGAGCAGTTCTTC.

The chain recombines TRBV7-4 with TRBJ1-4; D possibly corresponds to TRBD1 (5 bases). V was pared by 5 bases and J by 6 bases, with 19 bases between. This CDR3 contains 16 residues. CDR1 and CDR2 (germline): SGHVT, SQSDAQ. The CDR3: CASSPAGPRRHEKLFF. DNA of the CDR3: TGTGCCAGCAGCCCAGCGGGGCCCCGGCGTCATGAAAAACTGTTTTTT.

V and J are TRBV27 and TRBJ1-2; tentative D call: TRBD1 (6 bases). This CDR3 has 15 amino acids. The ends were cut back, 6 bases at V and 5 bases at J, with 19 bases in the middle. Looked up from germline, CDR1 is MNHEY and CDR2 is SMNVEV (reference sequence). Here the CDR3 reads CASRRTGSEGYGYTF. The CDR3 DNA reads TGTGCCAGCAGACGTACAGGGTCAGAGGGGTATGGCTACACCTTC.

V is TRBV7-2 and J is TRBJ2-1, with D unresolved. There are 11 residues in the CDR3. V was shortened by 5 bases and J by 4 bases, with 3 bases between the two germline ends. CDR1 and CDR2 from the germline V gene are SGHTA and FQGNSA. The CDR3, as DNA: TGTGCCAGCAGCGCGTACAATGAGCAGTTCTTC. It encodes CASSAYNEQFF.

The V call is TRBV29-1, the J call TRBJ2-5; 9 bases align to TRBD1. CDR1 SQVTM and CDR2 ANQGSEA come from the germline V gene. The V and J ends lost 3 bases and 1 base, in that order; junction bases with no gene match: 3. The CDR3 extends over 14 amino acids. This CDR3 is CSVDRTGVQETQYF. Written as DNA, the CDR3 is TGCAGCGTTGATCGGACAGGGGTCCAAGAGACCCAGTACTTC.

The J gene is TRBJ2-3, the V gene TRBV5-4, with a possible D match to TRBD2 (6 bases). There are 14 residues in the CDR3. V dropped 4 bases and J dropped 0 bases, with 9 bases sitting between them. Looked up from germline, CDR1 is SGHNT and CDR2 is YYREEE (reference sequence). The DNA for the CDR3 is TGTGCCAGCAGCCTAAGCGGGAGCACAGATACGCAGTATTTT. Its translation: CASSLSGSTDTQYF.

The V and J genes are TRBV9 and TRBJ2-5; D may be TRBD1 (6 bases). Germline V gene data show CDR1 as SGDLS and CDR2 as YYNGEE. V lost 2 bases and J lost 9, with 17 bases in between. This CDR3 spans 14 amino acids. CDR3 coding DNA: TGTGCCAGCAGCGTTTCTGGGGACACCATGGCCCAGTACTTC. This codes for CASSVSGDTMAQYF.

This chain connects TRBV4-3 to TRBJ2-1; 7 positions agree with TRBD2. V was pared by 3 bases and J by 10 bases, with 18 bases of the junction left unmatched. The CDR3 covers 17 residues. From germline, CDR1 is LGHNA and CDR2 YSLEER. The chain's CDR3 is CASSQEALGRRTGEQFF. The CDR3 nucleotides read TGCGCCAGCAGCCAGGAAGCCCTCGGGAGGCGTACAGGAGAGCAGTTCTTC.

There are a few counts of this clone. The V and J genes are TRBV6-2 or TRBV6-3 and TRBJ2-5, with D perhaps TRBD2 (6 bases). Per the germline V gene, CDR1 is MNHEY and CDR2 is SVGEGT. The CDR3 has 13 amino acids. Trimming pared 3 bases from V and 2 bases from J, leaving 7 bases between. The CDR3 region has the DNA TGTGCCAGCAGTTATAGCGGACAAGAGACCCAGTACTTC. This translates into CASSYSGQETQYF.

This clone was detected only once. The V gene is TRBV19, the J gene TRBJ2-6; D possibly corresponds to TRBD1 (6 bases). There are 15 residues in the CDR3. The V and J ends lost 5 bases and 1 base respectively, with 9 bases between them. Germline V gene lookup returns CDR1 LNHDA and CDR2 SQIVND (reference sequence). The CDR3 DNA follows: TGTGCCAGTAGTGACAGGAAGTCTGGGGCCAACGTCCTGACTTTC. Protein product: CASSDRKSGANVLTF.

The chain links TRBV27 to TRBJ1-1; 7 nucleotides agree with TRBD1. Per the germline V gene, CDR1 is MNHEY and CDR2 is SMNVEV (reference sequence). CDR3 size: 16 residues. V trimming: 6 bases; J trimming: 4 bases; junction bases outside the gene matches: 14. The DNA for the CDR3 is TGTGCCAGCAGCGCCCGAGGGAGACAGGGATTCACTGAAGCTTTCTTT. Translation gives CASSARGRQGFTEAFF.

The rearrangement uses TRBV25-1 and TRBJ1-3; D call uncertain. V lost 2 bases and J lost 0, with 5 bases in between. CDR3 size: 14 residues. Germline CDR1 reads MGHDK; CDR2 reads SYGVNS. CDR3 region: CASSEGSSGNTIYF. DNA for the CDR3: TGTGCCAGCAGTGAAGGTAGCTCTGGAAACACCATATATTTT.

V is TRBV6-5 and J is TRBJ1-2, with D possibly being TRBD1 (6 bases). Germline V gene sequence: CDR1 MNHEY, CDR2 SVGAGI. This CDR3 spans 14 amino acids. V lost 6 bases and J lost 3, with 14 bases in between. CDR3 amino acids: CASRTRGADYGYTF. As DNA, the CDR3 is TGTGCCAGCAGAACCCGGGGGGCGGACTATGGCTACACCTTC.

This clone was detected once. This rearrangement joins TRBV21-1 to TRBJ2-6; whether TRBD1, the table's D call, matches the DNA was not checked. TRBV21-1 is a pseudogene locus. This CDR3 spans 19 amino acids. Here the CDR3 reads CASSILRDSKDSGANVLTF. CDR3 DNA sequence: TGTGCCAGCAGCATCCTCCGGGACAGCAAGGACTCTGGGGCCAACGTCCTGACTTTC.

The rearrangement uses TRBV9 and TRBJ2-7, with 9 nucleotides matching TRBD2. This CDR3 has 14 residues. V lost 3 bases, J lost 6 bases, and 7 bases stayed unmatched. Germline V CDR1 and CDR2: SGDLS, YYNGEE. As DNA, the CDR3 is TGTGCCAGCAGCGGAATAGCGGGAGACGGCGAGCAGTACTTC. This translates into CASSGIAGDGEQYF.

This chain connects TRBV19 to TRBJ2-1, with a weak D call TRBD2 (5 bases). CDR1 and CDR2 from the germline V gene are LNHDA and SQIVND (reference sequence). With 9 bases removed from V and 9 bases from J, the gap between germline ends came to 24 bases. This CDR3 is 15 amino acids long. The CDR3 bases are TGTGCCAGCTCCCCCGGGGTAGCGCGCCCCGGTGAGCAGTTCTTC. Residues: CASSPGVARPGEQFF.

The chain is built from TRBV3-1 (or the pseudogene TRBV3-2) and TRBJ2-1, with TRBD2 matching 12 bases. Unmatched junction bases numbered 5, after V lost 4 bases and J lost 7 bases. This CDR3 comprises 15 residues. The germline V gene has CDR1 LGHDT and CDR2 YNNKEL (reference sequence). CDR3 nucleotides: TGTGCCAGCAGCCCCAGGACTAGCGGGAATAATGAGCAGTTCTTC. This sequence encodes CASSPRTSGNNEQFF.

The chain joins TRBV5-1 to TRBJ2-5; TRBD2 aligns across 14 bases. Trimming removed 0 bases from V and 4 bases from J; junction bases left unmatched: 5. CDR3 length equals 17 residues. CDR1 and CDR2 (germline): SGHRS, YFSETQ. The chain's CDR3 is CASSLAGTSGRGETQYF. The CDR3 region has the DNA TGCGCCAGCAGCTTGGCCGGGACTAGCGGGAGAGGAGAGACCCAGTACTTC.

This sequence joins TRBV7-2 and TRBJ1-3; TRBD1 matches 8 bases. This CDR3 is 17 amino acids long. Germline lookup yields CDR1 SGHTA and CDR2 FQGNSA. V shed 3 bases and J 2 bases; nucleotides not matched to a gene: 9. CDR3 region: CASSFLSTGATGNTIYF. For the CDR3, the DNA is TGTGCCAGCAGCTTTCTCTCGACAGGGGCGACTGGAAACACCATATATTTT.

V and J are TRBV7-9 and TRBJ2-2; tentatively, D is TRBD1 (5 bases). Germline V gene data show CDR1 as SEHNR and CDR2 as FQNEAQ (reference sequence). Trimming left V 5 bases short and J 1 base short, with 11 bases between. The CDR3 is 15 amino acids. As DNA, the CDR3 is TGTGCCAGCAGCGTCCAGGGATGGAACACCGGGGAGCTGTTTTTT. This codes for CASSVQGWNTGELFF. The full variable domain, completed using reference TRBV7-9 and TRBJ2-2, is DTGVSQNPRHKITKRGQNVTFRCDPISEHNRLYWYRQTLGQGPEFLTYFQNEAQLEKSRLLSDRFSAERPKGSFSTLEIQRTEQGDSAMYLCASSVQGWNTGELFFGEGSRLTVL.

The V gene is TRBV18, the J gene TRBJ2-3, with TRBD1 matching 9 bases. V shed 2 bases and J 4 bases; nucleotides not matched to a gene: 1. This CDR3 contains 14 residues. Germline loops: CDR1 KGHSH, CDR2 LQKENI. The CDR3 loop is CASSPGTGPDTQYF. The CDR3 DNA reads TGTGCCAGCTCACCAGGGACAGGGCCAGATACGCAGTATTTT.

V and J are TRBV5-1 and TRBJ2-1; possible D gene TRBD2, 5 bases. V gave up 2 bases and J gave up 0 bases, with 9 bases separating them. Germline CDR1 SGHRS, CDR2 YFSETQ. The CDR3 has 15 amino acids. The CDR3 region is CASSFSVDSYNEQFF. The CDR3 region has the DNA TGCGCCAGCAGCTTTAGCGTAGACTCCTACAATGAGCAGTTCTTC.

The chain carries TRBV6-5 and TRBJ2-5; 8 positions agree with TRBD1. This CDR3 is 15 amino acids long. Germline trimming cut 4 bases from V and 5 bases from J; bases unmatched to any gene: 9. The germline V gene has CDR1 MNHEY and CDR2 SVGAGI. CDR3 DNA: TGTGCCAGCAGTTGGCAGGGGGCCAGGGGTGAGACCCAGTACTTC. Its protein is CASSWQGARGETQYF.

V and J are TRBV7-2 and TRBJ2-1; D is ambiguous. The CDR3 sequence is 12 residues long. The V and J ends lost 2 bases and 8 bases respectively, with 7 bases between them. Germline assignment: CDR1 SGHTA and CDR2 FQGNSA. This CDR3 is CASSLYPDEQFF. The CDR3 DNA follows: TGTGCCAGCAGCTTATACCCAGATGAGCAGTTCTTC. Variable domain in full (rest from reference TRBV7-2 and TRBJ2-1): GAGVSQSPSNKVTEKGKDVELRCDPISGHTALYWYRQSLGQGLEFLIYFQGNSAPDKSGLPSDRFSAERTGGSVSTLTIQRTQQEDSAVYLCASSLYPDEQFFGPGTRLTVL.

The CDR3 DNA is TGTGCCAGCAGCTTACAAATCGGAAACACCATATATTTT. Amino acid sequence: CASSLQIGNTIYF. This rearrangement joins TRBV7-8 to TRBJ1-3; D unresolved. V was pared by 2 bases and J by 4 bases, with 6 bases between. The CDR3 contains 13 residues. Looked up from germline, CDR1 is SGHVS and CDR2 is FQNEAQ.

This clone was detected once. The V call is TRBV10-3, the J call TRBJ1-5; D unclear. This CDR3 spans 12 amino acids. Germline V CDR1 and CDR2: ENHRY, SYGVKD. V was trimmed by 3 bases and J by 2 bases, leaving 2 bases between them. CDR3 coding DNA: TGTGCCATCAGTGACGGCAATCAGCCCCAGCATTTT. Encoded protein: CAISDGNQPQHF.